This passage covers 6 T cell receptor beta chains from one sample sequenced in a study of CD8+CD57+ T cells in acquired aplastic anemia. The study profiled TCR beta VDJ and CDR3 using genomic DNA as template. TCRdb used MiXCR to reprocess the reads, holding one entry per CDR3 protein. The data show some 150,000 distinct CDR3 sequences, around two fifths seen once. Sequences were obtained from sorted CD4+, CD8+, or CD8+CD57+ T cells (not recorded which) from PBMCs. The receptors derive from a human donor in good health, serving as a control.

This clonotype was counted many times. CDR3 coding DNA: TGTGCCAGCAGCGCCCGGGACGTAAACTATGGCTACACCTTC. This sequence encodes CASSARDVNYGYTF. This chain uses TRBV7-2 with TRBJ1-2, with D tentatively TRBD1 (5 bases). Trimming cost V 5 bases and J 2 bases, with 12 bases left between them. This CDR3 contains 14 residues. Germline CDR1 reads SGHTA; CDR2 reads FQGNSA.

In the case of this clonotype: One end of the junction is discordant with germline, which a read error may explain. Here the CDR3 DNA reads TGTGCCAGCAGTCTCCGCGACACAGACACGCAGTATTTT. Translation: CASSLRDTDTQYF. The V call is TRBV2, the J call TRBJ2-3; D gene uncertain. Germline V lookup: CDR1 SNHLY, CDR2 FYNNEI. The CDR3 runs 13 residues. The whole variable domain, remainder taken from reference TRBV2 and TRBJ2-3, is EPEVTQTPSHQVTQMGQEVILRCVPISNHLYFYWYRQILGQKVEFLVSFYNNEISEKSEIFDDQFSVERPDGSNFTLKIRSTKLEDSAMYFCASSLRDTDTQYFGPGTRLTVL.

In nucleotides, the CDR3 is TGTGCCACCAGCAGAGACTCTCAGGGAGGCCAGCCCCAGCATTTT. Protein sequence: CATSRDSQGGQPQHF. V gene TRBV15 combines with J gene TRBJ1-5; perhaps TRBD1 as D (5 bases). CDR1 and CDR2 from the germline V gene are LNHNV and YYDKDF (reference sequence). CDR3 length: 15 amino acids. The V gene lost 0 bases and the J gene lost 7 bases, with 13 bases spanning the gap. The complete variable domain, with remaining parts taken from reference TRBV15 and TRBJ1-5, reads DAMVIQNPRYQVTQFGKPVTLSCSQTLNHNVMYWYQQKSSQAPKLLFHYYDKDFNNEADTPDNFQSRRPNTSFCFLDIRSPGLGDTAMYLCATSRDSQGGQPQHFGDGTRLSIL.

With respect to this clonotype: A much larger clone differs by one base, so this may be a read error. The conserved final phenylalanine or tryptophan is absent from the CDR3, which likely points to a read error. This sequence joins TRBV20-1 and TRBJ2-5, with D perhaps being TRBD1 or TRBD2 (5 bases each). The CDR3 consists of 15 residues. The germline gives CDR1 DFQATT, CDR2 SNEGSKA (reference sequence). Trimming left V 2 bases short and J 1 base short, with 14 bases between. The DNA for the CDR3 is TGCAGTGCTAGACGGGGCAGGAAACTCCAAGAGACCCAGTACTCC. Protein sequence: CSARRGRKLQETQYS.

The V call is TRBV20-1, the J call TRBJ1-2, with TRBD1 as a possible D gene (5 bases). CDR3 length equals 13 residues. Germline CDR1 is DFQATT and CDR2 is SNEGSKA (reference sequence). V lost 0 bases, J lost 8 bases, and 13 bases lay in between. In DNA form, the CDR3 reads TGCAGTGCTAGAGATCTGGAGGGACGCGGCTACACCTTC. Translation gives CSARDLEGRGYTF.

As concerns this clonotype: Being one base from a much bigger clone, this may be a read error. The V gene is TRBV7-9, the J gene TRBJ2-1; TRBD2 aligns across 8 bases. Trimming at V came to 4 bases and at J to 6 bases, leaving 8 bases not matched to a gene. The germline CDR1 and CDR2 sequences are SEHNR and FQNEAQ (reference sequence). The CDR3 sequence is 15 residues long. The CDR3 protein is CASSSPAGGRNEQFF. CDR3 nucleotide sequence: TGTGCCAGCAGCTCGCCCGCGGGAGGACGCAATGAGCAGTTCTTC.